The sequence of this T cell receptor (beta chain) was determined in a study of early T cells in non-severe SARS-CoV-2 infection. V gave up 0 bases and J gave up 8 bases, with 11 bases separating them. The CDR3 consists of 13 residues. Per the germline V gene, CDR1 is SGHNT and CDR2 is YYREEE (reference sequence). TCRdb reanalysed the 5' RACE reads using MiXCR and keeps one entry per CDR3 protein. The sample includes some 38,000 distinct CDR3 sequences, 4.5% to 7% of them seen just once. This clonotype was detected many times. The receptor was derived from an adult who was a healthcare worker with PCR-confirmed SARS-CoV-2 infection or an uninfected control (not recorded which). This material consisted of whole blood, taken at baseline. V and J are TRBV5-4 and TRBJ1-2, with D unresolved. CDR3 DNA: TGTGCCAGCAGCTTGGTAGGAGGAAAGGGCTACACCTTC. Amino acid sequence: CASSLVGGKGYTF.